Below, 21 T cell receptor beta chains from the same sample are listed, as sequenced in a study of OX40 agonist ivuxolimab in advanced cancers. TCRdb's copy holds only in-frame clones and misses some; the assay was immunoSEQ multiplex PCR. The sample consists of roughly 48,000 clones, approximately 88% of them appearing once. Sequenced material: CD4+ or CD8+ T cells sorted from blood, taken in a trial of the OX40 agonist ivuxolimab. The receptors originated from an adult with an advanced solid tumor such as melanoma, head and neck, liver or kidney cancer.

V usage is TRBV5-1 and J usage is TRBJ1-1; 8 bases line up with TRBD1. The CDR3 runs to 14 residues. V was pared by 3 bases and J by 5 bases, with 6 bases of the junction left unmatched. Germline assignment: CDR1 SGHRS and CDR2 YFSETQ. The CDR3 here is CASSSTGEGTEAFF. The CDR3 nucleotides are TGCGCCAGCAGCTCGACAGGGGAGGGAACTGAAGCTTTCTTT.

The chain uses TRBV19 and TRBJ2-7, with D perhaps being TRBD1 or TRBD2 (5 bases each). V lost 0 bases to trimming and J lost 0 bases, with 12 bases between them. CDR3 length: 16 residues. CDR1 and CDR2 (germline): LNHDA, SQIVND (reference sequence). The DNA for the CDR3 is TGTGCCAGTAGTATAGACCCCTGGGACGGCTCCTACGAGCAGTACTTC. Its protein product is CASSIDPWDGSYEQYF.

The J gene is TRBJ2-2, the V gene TRBV11-2; D is ambiguous. Trimming took off 4 bases at V and 1 base at J, with 4 bases between the two ends. This CDR3 has 13 amino acids. Germline V gene sequence: CDR1 SGHAT, CDR2 FQNNGV. CDR3 sequence reads: CASSSQNTGELFF. Here the CDR3 DNA reads TGTGCCAGCAGCTCTCAGAACACCGGGGAGCTGTTTTTT.

The chain couples TRBV7-2 to TRBJ2-3, with 7 nucleotides matching TRBD2. Germline values: CDR1 SGHTA, CDR2 FQGNSA. V shed 6 bases and J 8 bases; nucleotides not matched to a gene: 8. This CDR3 is 13 amino acids long. This chain's CDR3 is CASRQSGTGTQYF. As DNA, the CDR3 is TGTGCCAGCAGGCAAAGCGGGACGGGTACGCAGTATTTT.

The chain has TRBV4-2 and TRBJ2-3; maybe TRBD2 (6 bases). Trimming took 1 base from V and 1 from J, leaving 18 bases between them. The CDR3 totals 18 residues. Germline CDR1 LGHNA, CDR2 YNFKEQ. The CDR3 sequence: CASSQGLGTDMGTDTQYF. CDR3 DNA: TGTGCCAGCAGCCAAGGATTGGGGACTGATATGGGCACAGATACGCAGTATTTT.

This clone has more than one count but fewer than ten. CDR3 in amino acids: CAWSGLPSGPQHF. As DNA, the CDR3 is TGTGCCTGGAGTGGACTCCCGTCGGGGCCCCAGCATTTT. The rearrangement joins TRBV30 to TRBJ1-5, with no clear D. The CDR3 runs 13 residues. Trimming pared 1 base from V and 9 bases from J, leaving 13 bases between. Germline loops: CDR1 GTSNPN, CDR2 SVGIG (reference sequence).

The gene calls are TRBV7-8 and TRBJ2-6; the D gene is possibly TRBD1 (5 bases). In germline, CDR1 is SGHVS, CDR2 FQNEAQ. Trimming cost V 7 bases and J 3 bases, with 13 bases left between them. The CDR3 is 15 amino acids. CDR3 coding DNA: TGTGCCAGCAAAGGGGATCGACGTGGGGCCAACGTCCTGACTTTC. It translates to CASKGDRRGANVLTF.

This chain links TRBV27 with TRBJ2-3; 10 nucleotides align to TRBD2. Germline V gives CDR1 MNHEY, CDR2 SMNVEV (reference sequence). This CDR3 comprises 16 residues. V was pared by 9 bases and J by 2 bases, with 11 bases of the junction left unmatched. The CDR3 nucleotides read TGTGCCAGTAGACGTCCGCTAGCGGGGGTCACAGATACGCAGTATTTT. It specifies CASRRPLAGVTDTQYF.

The V gene is TRBV10-1, the J gene TRBJ2-2; 10 bases match TRBD2. Per germline, CDR1 WNHNN and CDR2 SYGVQD (reference sequence). The CDR3 loop spans 19 amino acids. V gave up 0 bases and J gave up 3 bases; unmatched junction bases: 10. The chain's CDR3 is CASSESGFTSGDHTGELFF. The CDR3 DNA is TGCGCCAGCAGTGAGTCGGGCTTCACTAGCGGGGATCACACCGGGGAGCTGTTTTTT.

This clone was picked up a small number of times. The V gene is TRBV7-2, the J gene TRBJ1-6, with D maybe TRBD1 (6 bases). Trimming shortened V by 7 bases and J by 8 bases, and 18 bases separated the two germline ends. The CDR3 loop spans 15 amino acids. Per germline, CDR1 SGHTA and CDR2 FQGNSA. The CDR3 loop reads CASTSGVAFDSPLHF. The CDR3 DNA is TGTGCCAGCACCTCAGGGGTGGCCTTTGATTCACCCCTCCACTTT.

This chain connects TRBV7-6 to TRBJ2-1; TRBD2 agrees at 7 bases. Germline CDR1 and CDR2: SGHVS and FNYEAQ. After removal of 4 bases from V and 7 bases from J, the junction contained 7 bases not matched to a gene. The CDR3 runs 14 residues. CDR3 loop: CASSSWTRRNEQFF. The CDR3 nucleotides are TGTGCCAGCAGCTCCTGGACTAGAAGGAATGAGCAGTTCTTC. Combining the CDR3 with reference TRBV7-6 and TRBJ2-1 gives the whole variable domain GAGVSQSPRYKVTKRGQDVALRCDPISGHVSLYWYRQALGQGPEFLTYFNYEAQQDKSGLPNDRFSAERPEGSISTLTIQRTEQRDSAMYRCASSSWTRRNEQFFGPGTRLTVL.

There are a few counts of this clone. The chain has TRBV9 and TRBJ1-2; a weak D match, TRBD1 (5 bases). The CDR3 has 12 residues. The ends were cut back, 4 bases at V and 7 bases at J, with 11 bases in the middle. Germline V gives CDR1 SGDLS, CDR2 YYNGEE. DNA for the CDR3: TGTGCCAGCAGCCTCAGGGCTCTTGGCTACACCTTC. Protein: CASSLRALGYTF.

The chain is built from TRBV25-1 and TRBJ1-3, with D hard to call. The CDR3 covers 14 residues. V lost 3 bases and J lost 0, with 6 bases in between. Germline assignment: CDR1 MGHDK and CDR2 SYGVNS. The CDR3 reads CASSDPRSGNTIYF. The CDR3 bases are TGTGCCAGCAGTGACCCTCGCTCTGGAAACACCATATATTTT. The complete variable domain, with remaining parts taken from reference TRBV25-1 and TRBJ1-3, reads EADIYQTPRYLVIGTGKKITLECSQTMGHDKMYWYQQDPGMELHLIHYSYGVNSTEKGDLSSESTVSRIRTEHFPLTLESARPSHTSQYLCASSDPRSGNTIYFGEGSWLTVV.

This clone was picked up one time. One end of the junction is discordant with germline, which a read error may explain. V usage is TRBV9 and J usage is TRBJ2-5, with D perhaps TRBD1 (5 bases). The CDR3 loop spans 13 amino acids. Germline V gives CDR1 SGDLS, CDR2 YYNGEE. CDR3 DNA sequence: TGTGCCAGCAGCGGGACACTTCAAGGGACCCAGTACTTC. It is translated as CASSGTLQGTQYF.

The sample holds one count of this clone. The genes are TRBV4-3 and TRBJ2-7; 7 bases map to TRBD1. Germline CDR1 is LGHNA and CDR2 is YSLEER. With V trimmed by 1 base and J by 4 bases, 7 bases remained unmatched. CDR3 size: 15 residues. For the CDR3, the DNA is TGCGCCAGCAGCCAAGGACAGGGCTTCCGTTACGAGCAGTACTTC. It codes for CASSQGQGFRYEQYF.

Concerning this clone itself: This specimen includes other DNA sequences encoding the same CDR3. CDR3 in DNA: TGCGCCAGCAGCCAAGATAGAAGAGGGACAGGGACTAACACTGAAGCTTTCTTT. This codes for CASSQDRRGTGTNTEAFF. This chain connects TRBV4-1 to TRBJ1-1, with TRBD1 matching over 9 bases. The CDR3 contains 18 residues. The V segment lost 0 bases and the J segment 2 bases; nucleotides outside the gene matches: 10. In germline, CDR1 is MGHRA, CDR2 YSYEKL.

This clone turned up a few times. V and J are TRBV7-9 and TRBJ1-4; no definite D call. Germline loops: CDR1 SEHNR, CDR2 FQNEAQ (reference sequence). Trimming took off 5 bases at V and 3 bases at J, with 10 bases between the two ends. The CDR3 contains 14 residues. In DNA, the CDR3 is TGTGCCAGCAGCCAATCCTTGTCTAATGAAAAACTGTTTTTT. This translates into CASSQSLSNEKLFF.

V usage is TRBV9 and J usage is TRBJ2-3; 8 bases are a match to TRBD2. Germline V gives CDR1 SGDLS, CDR2 YYNGEE. The V gene end was trimmed by 4 bases and the J gene end by 2 bases; junction bases not matched to a gene: 15. The CDR3 is made up of 18 amino acids. The CDR3 is CASSPRGGERGTTDTQYF. The CDR3, as DNA: TGTGCCAGCAGCCCCCGAGGGGGGGAGCGGGGGACCACAGATACGCAGTATTTT.

This clone has only a few counts. The chain uses TRBV7-2 and TRBJ1-1, with D unresolved. CDR1 is SGHTA, CDR2 FQGNSA, per germline. This CDR3 spans 14 amino acids. V lost 4 bases to trimming and J lost 1 base, with 10 bases between them. DNA of the CDR3: TGTGCCAGCAGCTCCCCCACGAGGAACACTGAAGCTTTCTTT. Its protein is CASSSPTRNTEAFF. Filled out from reference TRBV7-2 and TRBJ1-1, the complete variable domain reads GAGVSQSPSNKVTEKGKDVELRCDPISGHTALYWYRQSLGQGLEFLIYFQGNSAPDKSGLPSDRFSAERTGGSVSTLTIQRTQQEDSAVYLCASSSPTRNTEAFFGQGTRLTVV.

The chain employs TRBV2 and TRBJ1-5; TRBD1 is a possible D gene (5 bases). The CDR3 runs 17 residues. Germline CDR1 SNHLY, CDR2 FYNNEI. Deletions cut 6 bases from V and 3 bases from J, with 21 bases between. The CDR3 coding sequence is TGTGCCAGCAGCCCTCACGCAGGGTTCGAGGACAATCAGCCCCAGCATTTT. Translated: CASSPHAGFEDNQPQHF.

The chain recombines TRBV29-1 with TRBJ1-2; D gene unclear. The V gene's germline CDR1 is SQVTM and CDR2 ANQGSEA. The CDR3 runs to 13 residues. V dropped 1 base and J dropped 5 bases, with 11 bases sitting between them. CDR3 residues: CSVEVVRSYGYTF. Written as DNA, the CDR3 is TGCAGCGTTGAAGTTGTACGGAGTTATGGCTACACCTTC.